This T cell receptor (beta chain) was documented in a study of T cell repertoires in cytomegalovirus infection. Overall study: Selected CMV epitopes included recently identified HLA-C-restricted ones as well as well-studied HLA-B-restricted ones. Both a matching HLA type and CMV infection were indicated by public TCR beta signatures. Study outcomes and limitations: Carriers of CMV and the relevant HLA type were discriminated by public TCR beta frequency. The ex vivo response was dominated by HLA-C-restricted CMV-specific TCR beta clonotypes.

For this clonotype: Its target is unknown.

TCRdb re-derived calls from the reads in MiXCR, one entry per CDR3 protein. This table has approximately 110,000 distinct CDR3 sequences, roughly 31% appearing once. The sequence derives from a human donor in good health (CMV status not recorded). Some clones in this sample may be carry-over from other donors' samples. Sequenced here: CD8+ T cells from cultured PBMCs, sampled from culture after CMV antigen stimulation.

The CDR3 sequence: CASSRGLAGKFQETQYF. The DNA of the CDR3 is TGTGCCAGCAGCCGAGGACTAGCGGGGAAATTCCAAGAGACCCAGTACTTC. The J gene is TRBJ2-5, the V gene TRBV7-9; TRBD2 matches 12 bases. Trimming at V came to 5 bases and at J to 1 base, leaving 8 bases not matched to a gene. Germline CDR1 reads SEHNR; CDR2 reads FQNEAQ (reference sequence). This CDR3 region has 17 residues.